These 31 T cell receptor beta chains came from one sample sequenced in a study of blood T cell repertoires in COVID-19. Using immunoSEQ multiplex PCR, the repertoire was profiled, and TCRdb retains in-frame clones only, with some absent. The sample has around 150,000 clones; roughly three quarters are singletons. Sequencing was done on a sample of peripheral blood. The receptors here all came from a man aged 55-75 years with acute or convalescent COVID-19.

The rearrangement links TRBV2 to TRBJ2-5; weak D call: TRBD2 (5 bases). Germline CDR1 reads SNHLY; CDR2 reads FYNNEI. V was trimmed by 1 base and J by 2 bases, leaving 11 bases between them. This CDR3 region has 15 residues. CDR3 in DNA: TGTGCCAGCAGTGAAGGTAGCGACTTACAAGAGACCCAGTACTTC. Translated: CASSEGSDLQETQYF. Together with reference TRBV2 and TRBJ2-5, the CDR3 gives the full variable domain: EPEVTQTPSHQVTQMGQEVILRCVPISNHLYFYWYRQILGQKVEFLVSFYNNEISEKSEIFDDQFSVERPDGSNFTLKIRSTKLEDSAMYFCASSEGSDLQETQYFGPGTRLLVL.

The chain couples TRBV5-6 to TRBJ2-3; the D gene is possibly TRBD1 (6 bases). Trimming took off 2 bases at V and 1 base at J, with 14 bases between the two ends. This CDR3 comprises 16 residues. CDR1 SGHDT and CDR2 YYEEEE come from the germline V gene. CDR3 in DNA: TGTGCCAGCAGCTTTTACAGGGCTGAGGGCACAGATACGCAGTATTTT. As protein: CASSFYRAEGTDTQYF.

The chain employs TRBV29-1 and TRBJ2-7, with TRBD2 as a possible D gene (6 bases). The V and J ends lost 7 bases and 0 bases respectively, with 13 bases between them. This CDR3 has 13 amino acids. Germline CDR1 is SQVTM and CDR2 is ANQGSEA. The DNA for the CDR3 is TGCAGCGCCAGGGACGGGAGCTCCTACGAGCAGTACTTC. The encoded protein is CSARDGSSYEQYF.

J is TRBJ1-1 and V is TRBV29-1; 8 bases agree with TRBD1. Losses at the gene ends were 8 bases for V and 4 bases for J; bases not matched to a gene: 6. Germline V gene lookup returns CDR1 SQVTM and CDR2 ANQGSEA. This CDR3 spans 12 amino acids. The CDR3 DNA follows: TGCAGCACGGGGACAGGCCGCACTGAAGCTTTCTTT. It specifies CSTGTGRTEAFF. Using reference TRBV29-1 and TRBJ1-1 for the parts outside the CDR3, the full variable domain is SAVISQKPSRDICQRGTSLTIQCQVDSQVTMMFWYRQQPGQSLTLIATANQGSEATYESGFVIDKFPISRPNLTFSTLTVSNMSPEDSSIYLCSTGTGRTEAFFGQGTRLTVV.

This chain joins TRBV28 and TRBJ2-7; tentative D call: TRBD1 (6 bases). The V gene's germline CDR1 is MDHEN and CDR2 SYDVKM. The CDR3 sequence is 13 residues long. Deletions cut 3 bases from V and 3 bases from J, with 9 bases between. The chain's CDR3 is CASSLDSNYEQYF. The CDR3 region has the DNA TGTGCCAGCAGTTTGGACAGTAACTACGAGCAGTACTTC. Using reference TRBV28 and TRBJ2-7 for the parts outside the CDR3, the full variable domain is DVKVTQSSRYLVKRTGEKVFLECVQDMDHENMFWYRQDPGLGLRLIYFSYDVKMKEKGDIPEGYSVSREKKERFSLILESASTNQTSMYLCASSLDSNYEQYFGPGTRLTVT.

The chain links TRBV5-1 to TRBJ2-3, with D possibly matching TRBD1 (6 bases). V dropped 0 bases and J dropped 2 bases, with 10 bases sitting between them. The CDR3 spans 15 residues. Germline assignment: CDR1 SGHRS and CDR2 YFSETQ. The CDR3 protein is CASSLGQGPTDTQYF. The CDR3 DNA reads TGCGCCAGCAGCTTGGGGCAGGGGCCCACAGATACGCAGTATTTT. Full variable domain (rest looked up from reference TRBV5-1 and TRBJ2-3): KAGVTQTPRYLIKTRGQQVTLSCSPISGHRSVSWYQQTPGQGLQFLFEYFSETQRNKGNFPGRFSGRQFSNSRSEMNVSTLELGDSALYLCASSLGQGPTDTQYFGPGTRLTVL.

V gene TRBV5-5 combines with J gene TRBJ1-5; D remains ambiguous. This CDR3 region has 14 residues. V lost 2 bases and J 5 bases, leaving 11 bases between the germline ends. Germline V gives CDR1 SGHKS, CDR2 YYEKEE (reference sequence). CDR3 in DNA: TGTGCCAGCAGCTTCCATGACACTTATCAGCCCCAGCATTTT. Translation gives CASSFHDTYQPQHF.

The gene calls are TRBV24-1 and TRBJ1-4, with TRBD1 as a possible D gene (5 bases). V was shortened by 1 base and J by 7 bases, with 15 bases between the two germline ends. In germline, CDR1 is KGHDR, CDR2 SFDVKD. There are 16 residues in the CDR3. CDR3 residues: CATSDLEGVVGEKLFF. CDR3 in DNA: TGTGCCACCAGTGATTTAGAAGGGGTCGTGGGTGAAAAACTGTTTTTT.

The chain uses TRBV5-6 and TRBJ2-5, with 10 bases identical to TRBD1. The CDR3 sequence is 15 residues long. V lost 4 bases, J lost 1 base, and 4 bases stayed unmatched. CDR1 is SGHDT, CDR2 YYEEEE, per germline. DNA of the CDR3: TGTGCCAGCAGCCTGGGACAGGGGTCCCAAGAGACCCAGTACTTC. It specifies CASSLGQGSQETQYF.

This clone has a handful of counts. The chain carries TRBV28 and TRBJ1-1, with D unresolved. Germline values: CDR1 MDHEN, CDR2 SYDVKM. The CDR3 runs to 11 residues. V was clipped by 3 bases and J by 9 bases, with 8 bases between them. Here the CDR3 reads CASSLRTQAFF. DNA of the CDR3: TGTGCCAGCAGTTTGAGGACTCAAGCTTTCTTT.

CDR3 coding DNA: TGCGCCAGCAGCCTGGGGACTAGCGGGAGATGGGAGCAGTTCTTC. Protein: CASSLGTSGRWEQFF. The chain carries TRBV5-1 and TRBJ2-1; TRBD2 aligns across 14 bases. Germline trimming cut 4 bases from V and 10 bases from J; bases unmatched to any gene: 7. Germline CDR1 SGHRS, CDR2 YFSETQ. CDR3 length: 15 amino acids.

This clone has at least ten counts. V is TRBV9 and J is TRBJ1-3; 11 bases are shared with TRBD1. The CDR3 totals 17 residues. The germline V gene has CDR1 SGDLS and CDR2 YYNGEE. With V trimmed by 0 bases and J by 6 bases, 8 bases remained unmatched. The CDR3, as DNA: TGTGCCAGCAGCGTAGCTACGGGGGACAGGGGGACAAACACCATATATTTT. It codes for CASSVATGDRGTNTIYF.

This rearrangement joins TRBV27 to TRBJ1-2, with a tentative D call TRBD1 (6 bases). Trimming pared 6 bases from V and 4 bases from J, leaving 18 bases between. The length of the CDR3 is 15 residues. Germline CDR1 reads MNHEY; CDR2 reads SMNVEV (reference sequence). The chain's CDR3 is CASSSTKGGGYGYTF. CDR3 bases: TGTGCCAGCAGCTCAACCAAGGGGGGGGGCTATGGCTACACCTTC.

The chain joins TRBV27 to TRBJ2-1; 8 bases are a match to TRBD2. Germline V gene sequence: CDR1 MNHEY, CDR2 SMNVEV (reference sequence). This CDR3 is built from 15 residues. Trimming removed 7 bases from V and 7 bases from J; junction bases left unmatched: 12. As DNA, the CDR3 is TGTGCCAGCAAACAGCGGGAGTCGGGGAATAATGAGCAGTTCTTC. Amino acid sequence: CASKQRESGNNEQFF.

This chain joins TRBV7-9 and TRBJ1-2; D unresolved. The ends were cut back, 2 bases at V and 8 bases at J, with 12 bases in the middle. Germline V gene lookup returns CDR1 SEHNR and CDR2 FQNEAQ (reference sequence). The CDR3 sequence is 13 residues long. The CDR3 region is CASSLLGEGGYTF. The CDR3, as DNA: TGTGCCAGCAGCTTACTCGGGGAAGGCGGCTACACCTTC.

The V and J genes are TRBV19 and TRBJ1-2, with D unresolved. The CDR3 loop spans 14 amino acids. Trimming took off 2 bases at V and 8 bases at J, with 15 bases between the two ends. Germline CDR1 reads LNHDA; CDR2 reads SQIVND (reference sequence). For the CDR3, the DNA is TGTGCCAGTAGTATACGGCCGGGTCAGTGGGGCTACACCTTC. As protein: CASSIRPGQWGYTF.

This clone was found a few times. The chain combines TRBV5-1 with TRBJ2-7, with 7 bases fitting TRBD1. Germline V gives CDR1 SGHRS, CDR2 YFSETQ. This CDR3 region has 16 residues. Trimming at V came to 4 bases and at J to 1 base, leaving 11 bases not matched to a gene. CDR3 in amino acids: CASSEYTGQPSYEQYF. CDR3 in DNA: TGCGCCAGCAGCGAATACACGGGACAGCCTTCCTACGAGCAGTACTTC.

The CDR3 DNA reads as TGTGCCAGCAGCGCGGGGGGGCTACAAGAGACCCAGTACTTC. Translation: CASSAGGLQETQYF. The chain is built from TRBV11-2 and TRBJ2-5; 9 nucleotides agree with TRBD2. From germline, CDR1 is SGHAT and CDR2 FQNNGV. V lost 5 bases, J lost 2 bases, and 3 bases stayed unmatched. CDR3 length equals 14 residues.

V usage is TRBV18 and J usage is TRBJ2-3; perhaps TRBD2 as D (5 bases). Deletions cut 7 bases from V and 3 bases from J, with 11 bases between. This CDR3 has 13 residues. Per germline, CDR1 KGHSH and CDR2 LQKENI. CDR3 DNA: TGTGCCAGCTTACCTCCGGGGACAGATACGCAGTATTTT. This gives the protein CASLPPGTDTQYF.

The CDR3 loop is CASSLGGGATSSTDTQYF. The DNA for the CDR3 is TGCGCCAGCAGCTTGGGAGGGGGAGCCACCTCTAGCACAGATACGCAGTATTTT. The chain joins TRBV5-1 to TRBJ2-3, with D tentatively TRBD1 (6 bases). Trimming removed 0 bases from V and 0 bases from J, with 17 bases in between. This CDR3 is built from 18 residues. Germline V gene sequence: CDR1 SGHRS, CDR2 YFSETQ. Filled out from reference TRBV5-1 and TRBJ2-3, the complete variable domain reads KAGVTQTPRYLIKTRGQQVTLSCSPISGHRSVSWYQQTPGQGLQFLFEYFSETQRNKGNFPGRFSGRQFSNSRSEMNVSTLELGDSALYLCASSLGGGATSSTDTQYFGPGTRLTVL.

J is TRBJ2-1 and V is TRBV6-4, with 7 bases identical to TRBD2. Losses at the gene ends were 3 bases for V and 4 bases for J; bases not matched to a gene: 6. Looked up from germline, CDR1 is MRHNA and CDR2 is SNTAGT. This CDR3 is 15 amino acids long. The CDR3 loop is CASSEDSGLYNEQFF. The DNA for the CDR3 is TGTGCCAGCAGTGAGGATAGCGGGTTATACAATGAGCAGTTCTTC.

The gene calls are TRBV28 and TRBJ1-2; 7 nucleotides line up with TRBD1. CDR1 is MDHEN and CDR2 is SYDVKM in the germline V gene. The CDR3 extends over 14 amino acids. J was trimmed by 4 bases and V by 7 bases; bases with no gene match: 9. The CDR3 DNA reads as TGTGCCAGCACCTTCAACAGGGGCACCTATGGCTACACCTTC. The encoded protein is CASTFNRGTYGYTF.

The rearrangement links TRBV2 to TRBJ1-1, with TRBD1 matching 8 bases. Germline V CDR1 and CDR2: SNHLY, FYNNEI. Unmatched junction bases numbered 7, after V lost 6 bases and J lost 1 base. This CDR3 is 15 amino acids long. The CDR3 DNA reads TGTGCCAGCAGCCCCCGACAGGGGTCGAACACTGAAGCTTTCTTT. This encodes CASSPRQGSNTEAFF.

The CDR3 DNA is TGTGCCAGCAGTTCGGGGACAGGGGGGGGCACTGAAGCTTTCTTT. It encodes CASSSGTGGGTEAFF. The chain couples TRBV28 to TRBJ1-1; 11 bases match TRBD1. The ends lost 4 bases at V and 4 bases at J; junction bases unmatched: 5. From germline, CDR1 is MDHEN and CDR2 SYDVKM. The CDR3 extends over 15 amino acids.

The chain employs TRBV5-6 and TRBJ1-1, with D maybe TRBD1 (6 bases). The CDR3 has 16 amino acids. CDR1 SGHDT and CDR2 YYEEEE come from the germline V gene. The ends were cut back, 0 bases at V and 0 bases at J, with 12 bases in the middle. DNA of the CDR3: TGTGCCAGCAGCTTGGCCCTTACAGGGATGAACACTGAAGCTTTCTTT. Translated: CASSLALTGMNTEAFF.

The chain combines TRBV6-1 with TRBJ2-3, with 13 nucleotides matching TRBD2. Germline CDR1 MNHNS, CDR2 SASEGT. Unmatched junction bases numbered 5, after V lost 3 bases and J lost 2 bases. This CDR3 has 17 amino acids. The DNA for the CDR3 is TGTGCCAGCAGTGATTTACTAGCGGGAGGGTACACAGATACGCAGTATTTT. Translating it yields CASSDLLAGGYTDTQYF.

The chain joins TRBV27 to TRBJ2-1, with TRBD2 as a possible D gene (5 bases). V was trimmed by 5 bases and J by 0 bases, leaving 14 bases between them. In germline, CDR1 is MNHEY, CDR2 SMNVEV (reference sequence). The CDR3 extends over 16 amino acids. CDR3 loop: CASSPAEGASYNEQFF. CDR3 DNA sequence: TGTGCCAGCAGTCCAGCTGAGGGCGCCTCCTACAATGAGCAGTTCTTC.

The V gene is TRBV10-1, the J gene TRBJ2-3; 9 positions match TRBD1. V was pared by 9 bases and J by 3 bases, with 4 bases of the junction left unmatched. The CDR3 is 13 amino acids. The germline CDR1 and CDR2 sequences are WNHNN and SYGVQD (reference sequence). The chain's CDR3 is CASNRGPTDTQYF. For the CDR3, the DNA is TGCGCCAGTAACAGGGGGCCTACAGATACGCAGTATTTT.

The CDR3 here is CAWSDYLGKQYF. The CDR3 DNA sequence: TGTGCCTGGAGTGACTACCTTGGAAAGCAGTACTTC. The chain is built from TRBV30 and TRBJ2-7; D unclear. CDR1 is GTSNPN and CDR2 is SVGIG in the germline V gene (reference sequence). The CDR3 contains 12 residues. V shed 1 base and J shed 8 bases, with 12 bases lying between them.

The chain links TRBV6-5 to TRBJ2-1; TRBD1 matches 11 bases. The CDR3 spans 15 residues. J gave up 7 bases and V 6 bases, and 8 bases lay outside the gene matches. The germline V gene has CDR1 MNHEY and CDR2 SVGAGI. The CDR3 loop reads CASRYGTGGWNEQFF. The CDR3 region has the DNA TGTGCCAGCAGATATGGGACAGGGGGGTGGAATGAGCAGTTCTTC.

Here the CDR3 DNA reads TGCAGCGGACGGGGCACCGGGGAGCTGTTTTTT. This translates into CSGRGTGELFF. This chain links TRBV29-1 with TRBJ2-2; D might be TRBD2 (5 bases). The CDR3 is 11 amino acids. V lost 7 bases, J lost 4 bases, and 7 bases lay in between. Germline CDR1 is SQVTM and CDR2 is ANQGSEA.